This TCR beta chain was captured by sequencing in a study of cytomegalovirus exposure and HLA in healthy donors. Study overall: An analysis done earlier identified approximately 120 million unique TCR beta sequences from 200 million or so T cells. Overall study findings and caveats: Prior analysis indicated that the majority of TCR beta V segments exhibited productivity approximately 87% or approximately 30% of the time.

In the PCR, 60 Vbeta and 13 Jbeta primers were used. Under the authors' procedure: An analysis that came later counted 73 million or so unique TCR beta chains, approximately 12 million shared. TCRdb's table, derived via immunoSEQ multiplex PCR, lists solely in-frame clones and lacks some. That table is the source of V, J and clone size, and D and trimming were worked out from the DNA. This sample's table has tens of thousands of clones. Comment on this clone: As yet, its antigen is unknown.

This clonotype was obtained from a woman between 35 and 50 years old in good health and CMV-seronegative. The sequenced sample was PBMCs.

Written as DNA, the CDR3 is TGTGCCAGCAGCCCACGGGACACAAATCCTGAAGCTTTCTTT. This encodes CASSPRDTNPEAFF. This sequence joins TRBV7-9 and TRBJ1-1; a weak D match, TRBD1 (6 bases). Trimming removed 5 bases from V and 6 bases from J, with 16 bases in between. Germline V gene sequence: CDR1 SEHNR, CDR2 FQNEAQ (reference sequence). This CDR3 spans 14 amino acids.